Listed here are 5 T cell receptor beta chains from one sample, sequenced in a study of blood T cell repertoires in COVID-19. Sequencing was performed with immunoSEQ multiplex PCR; in TCRdb, only in-frame clones are kept and a portion is missing. The table lists approximately 390,000 clones, 80% to 90% of them singletons, with approximately 2.4% in the top ten. Sample: peripheral blood. The receptors derive from a woman aged 55-69 years with COVID-19, enrolled during active disease.

The chain combines TRBV18 with TRBJ1-4; 7 bases fit TRBD1. CDR1 and CDR2 (germline): KGHSH, LQKENI. The CDR3 length is 13 residues. Losses at the gene ends were 6 bases for V and 11 bases for J; bases not matched to a gene: 9. The CDR3: CASSPTGIWKLFF. The DNA of the CDR3 is TGTGCCAGCTCTCCGACAGGGATTTGGAAACTGTTTTTT.

V usage is TRBV7-9 and J usage is TRBJ1-1; tentatively, D is TRBD1 (6 bases). Trimming cost V 6 bases and J 1 base, with 9 bases left between them. This CDR3 has 13 amino acids. The germline gives CDR1 SEHNR, CDR2 FQNEAQ (reference sequence). The DNA for the CDR3 is TGTGCCAGCAGTGGGGACAAGAACACTGAAGCTTTCTTT. This translates into CASSGDKNTEAFF.

The gene calls are TRBV19 and TRBJ2-3; TRBD1 aligns across 10 bases. Germline V CDR1 and CDR2: LNHDA, SQIVND (reference sequence). The CDR3 extends over 14 amino acids. The V segment lost 6 bases and the J segment 4 bases; nucleotides outside the gene matches: 4. The CDR3 coding sequence is TGTGCCAGTAGGGGACAGGGGTGGGCAGATACGCAGTATTTT. This codes for CASRGQGWADTQYF.

The table lists this clone with a count of one. The chain has TRBV6-5 and TRBJ1-1; 10 bases are a match to TRBD1. The germline CDR1 and CDR2 sequences are MNHEY and SVGAGI. The CDR3 is 13 residues long. The V segment lost 6 bases and the J segment 10 bases; nucleotides outside the gene matches: 8. The CDR3 coding sequence is TGTGCCAGCAGGCTAGACAGGGGGCGAGGAGCTTTCTTT. Protein: CASRLDRGRGAFF.

The chain recombines TRBV4-1 with TRBJ2-7; 7 bases are shared with TRBD1. Trimming removed 2 bases from V and 7 bases from J; junction bases left unmatched: 14. The germline V gene encodes CDR1 MGHRA and CDR2 YSYEKL. The length of the CDR3 is 16 residues. CDR3 coding DNA: TGCGCCAGCAGCCAACCAAGGGGGCCCCAGGGACGGGAGCAGTACTTC. It encodes CASSQPRGPQGREQYF.